This T cell receptor (beta chain) derives from a study of Graves' ophthalmopathy and Graves' hyperthyroidism. Study summary: The collection of peripheral blood took place at initial diagnosis, before any treatment.

Notes on the study in general: Blood repertoires reportedly contained most expanded thyroid clonotypes above 0.001 frequency.

This clonotype was observed at least ten times. The target antigen is unknown. The CDR3 has 15 amino acids. Germline V gene data show CDR1 as LNHDA and CDR2 as SQIVND (reference sequence). J was trimmed by 5 bases and V by 4 bases; bases with no gene match: 8. CDR3 regions of TCR beta were amplified from RNA transcripts. Investigators did first-round RT-PCR with HTBI primers, then second-round multiplex PCR. TCRdb called the multiplex PCR reads again in MiXCR, with one record for every CDR3 protein. Here the sample spans 350,000 or so distinct CDR3 sequences, 17% being singletons. The sample was peripheral blood. The rearrangement links TRBV19 to TRBJ1-5; 7 bases match TRBD1. This clonotype was sampled from an adult man with Graves' ophthalmopathy. The CDR3 DNA sequence: TGTGCCAGTAGTAGCTCAGGGGGAGGGCATCAGCCCCAGCATTTT. Protein sequence: CASSSSGGGHQPQHF.